The 21 T cell receptor beta chains in this list originate from one sample, sequenced in a study of shared T cell receptors in the human thymus. TCRdb keeps only in-frame clones here, not all; method: immunoSEQ multiplex PCR. This sample has hundreds of thousands of clones, with over 75% found just once. The data were also submitted as part of a second study, on human thymus T cells.

Sequencing was done on a sample of thymocytes. The origin of the receptors is a boy under two years old with a congenital heart defect.

This rearrangement joins TRBV5-1 to TRBJ2-7; TRBD1 matches 10 bases. CDR1 and CDR2 from the germline V gene are SGHRS and YFSETQ. The CDR3 is 16 amino acids. The J segment lost 1 base and the V segment lost 1 base, leaving 5 bases of the junction unmatched. The CDR3 DNA is TGCGCCAGCAGCTTGTACCGGGACAGGGGATCCTACGAGCAGTACTTC. This sequence encodes CASSLYRDRGSYEQYF.

The chain uses TRBV28 and TRBJ1-5; D gene ambiguous. This CDR3 has 15 amino acids. V was trimmed by 10 bases and J by 0 bases, leaving 16 bases between them. Germline CDR1 MDHEN, CDR2 SYDVKM. The CDR3 nucleotides are TGTGCCACCCGCCCCCGAAGAGATAGCAATCAGCCCCAGCATTTT. Translation: CATRPRRDSNQPQHF. Filled out from reference TRBV28 and TRBJ1-5, the complete variable domain reads DVKVTQSSRYLVKRTGEKVFLECVQDMDHENMFWYRQDPGLGLRLIYFSYDVKMKEKGDIPEGYSVSREKKERFSLILESASTNQTSMYLCATRPRRDSNQPQHFGDGTRLSIL.

The chain employs TRBV4-3 and TRBJ1-2; tentatively, D is TRBD1 (6 bases). CDR1 and CDR2 from the germline V gene are LGHNA and YSLEER. Between the trimmed V and J ends, which lost 0 bases and 4 bases, there was a span of 15 bases. CDR3 size: 16 residues. The CDR3 DNA sequence: TGCGCCAGCAGCCAAGAAAAATTCCAGGGGTTCTATGGCTACACCTTC. It yields the protein CASSQEKFQGFYGYTF.

This clone was observed once. This rearrangement joins TRBV10-2 to TRBJ2-3, with a weak D call TRBD1 (5 bases). The germline V gene encodes CDR1 WSHSY and CDR2 SAAADI. The germline V and J ends were trimmed by 7 bases and 7 bases, with 30 bases remaining between them. The CDR3 has 18 amino acids. The chain's CDR3 is CASNTPYPRVPSRNTQYF. The CDR3 bases are TGCGCCAGCAATACCCCCTACCCCAGGGTCCCATCTCGGAATACGCAGTATTTT.

A note on this clone: The same CDR3 arises from other DNA sequences in this sample as well. This sequence joins TRBV29-1 and TRBJ2-2; 7 nucleotides agree with TRBD2. Unmatched junction bases numbered 11, after V lost 7 bases and J lost 3 bases. The CDR3 sequence is 15 residues long. The germline gives CDR1 SQVTM, CDR2 ANQGSEA. CDR3 loop: CSAGGGRYHTGELFF. The CDR3 coding sequence is TGCAGCGCCGGCGGGGGACGATACCACACCGGGGAGCTGTTTTTT.

The chain has TRBV4-1 and TRBJ2-7; D may be TRBD1 (6 bases). Germline V lookup: CDR1 MGHRA, CDR2 YSYEKL. V lost 0 bases to trimming and J lost 0 bases, with 9 bases between them. CDR3 size: 15 residues. DNA of the CDR3: TGCGCCAGCAGCCAAGATGGGACATTCTCCTACGAGCAGTACTTC. Translated, it gives CASSQDGTFSYEQYF.

The chain carries TRBV2 and TRBJ2-5, with 8 bases fitting TRBD1. The J call may be faulty, since TRBJ2-7 better matches the DNA end. Germline V gives CDR1 SNHLY, CDR2 FYNNEI. The CDR3 sequence is 16 residues long. CDR3 sequence (DNA): TGTGCCAGCAGCCAAATGACAGGGGAGAGCTCCTACGAGCAGTACTTC. Its translation: CASSQMTGESSYEQYF.

This chain joins TRBV5-1 and TRBJ1-1; D call uncertain. Trimming stripped 4 bases from V and 4 bases from J, with 20 bases between. Germline CDR1 is SGHRS and CDR2 is YFSETQ. CDR3 length: 16 amino acids. Written as DNA, the CDR3 is TGCGCCAGCAGCCTACTTCTCTGTGAGCGCGGCACTGAAGCTTTCTTT. Amino acid sequence: CASSLLLCERGTEAFF.

This rearrangement joins TRBV7-9 to TRBJ2-3; 12 bases match TRBD1. Germline V gives CDR1 SEHNR, CDR2 FQNEAQ (reference sequence). The ends lost 5 bases at V and 6 bases at J; junction bases unmatched: 6. This CDR3 is built from 15 residues. In nucleotides, the CDR3 is TGTGCCAGCAGCCATGGGACAGGGGGCAGGGATACGCAGTATTTT. Translated, it gives CASSHGTGGRDTQYF.

This clone was seen just once. The V gene is TRBV28, the J gene TRBJ2-1; 7 bases are a match to TRBD1. CDR3 length equals 16 residues. CDR1 is MDHEN, CDR2 SYDVKM, per germline. The V gene end was trimmed by 4 bases and the J gene end by 2 bases; junction bases not matched to a gene: 8. CDR3 in amino acids: CASSSRDSEAYNEQFF. The CDR3 DNA is TGTGCCAGCAGTTCCCGGGACAGCGAGGCCTACAATGAGCAGTTCTTC.

This clone was counted a single time. This sequence joins TRBV29-1 and TRBJ2-2, with 8 bases lining up with TRBD2. Germline V lookup: CDR1 SQVTM, CDR2 ANQGSEA. Losses at the gene ends were 5 bases for V and 1 base for J; bases not matched to a gene: 0. The CDR3 has 13 amino acids. The CDR3 coding sequence is TGCAGCGTTCGGGGGGGGAACACCGGGGAGCTGTTTTTT. The encoded protein is CSVRGGNTGELFF.

The chain employs TRBV6-4 and TRBJ1-1, with D perhaps matching TRBD1 (5 bases). The ends were cut back, 3 bases at V and 3 bases at J, with 11 bases in the middle. Germline CDR1 reads MRHNA; CDR2 reads SNTAGT. The CDR3 sequence is 14 residues long. CDR3 amino acids: CASSDTPGDTEAFF. CDR3 DNA: TGTGCCAGCAGTGATACCCCGGGGGACACTGAAGCTTTCTTT.

This sequence joins TRBV4-3 and TRBJ2-2, with TRBD2 identical over 14 bases. The trim removed 4 bases at V and 1 base at J, leaving 14 bases unmatched. Germline CDR1 reads LGHNA; CDR2 reads YSLEER. CDR3 length: 21 residues. CDR3 region: CASSLSSGTSGGYQNTGELFF. CDR3 in DNA: TGCGCCAGCAGCCTCTCCTCCGGGACTAGCGGGGGATATCAGAACACCGGGGAGCTGTTTTTT.

V usage is TRBV7-9 and J usage is TRBJ2-2; no clear D. This CDR3 comprises 16 residues. From germline, CDR1 is SEHNR and CDR2 FQNEAQ (reference sequence). Trimming removed 2 bases at V and 1 base at J, with 11 bases between. The CDR3 nucleotides are TGTGCCAGCAGCTTATCTCCGACTGGGAACACCGGGGAGCTGTTTTTT. As protein: CASSLSPTGNTGELFF.

The chain recombines TRBV27 with TRBJ2-3; D is perhaps TRBD2 (5 bases). Germline V gene sequence: CDR1 MNHEY, CDR2 SMNVEV (reference sequence). The CDR3 runs to 11 residues. V was cut by 7 bases and J by 6 bases, with 8 bases left in between. The CDR3 region has the DNA TGTGCCAGCATCAGAGGGGATACGCAGTATTTT. Protein: CASIRGDTQYF.

The chain recombines TRBV10-3 with TRBJ2-7; a possible D gene is TRBD2 (5 bases). The length of the CDR3 is 14 residues. Deletions cut 6 bases from V and 2 bases from J, with 14 bases between. Germline V gives CDR1 ENHRY, CDR2 SYGVKD. The CDR3 DNA follows: TGTGCCATCAGAAAGGACTCTTGTGCCTACGAGCAGTACTTC. Encoded protein: CAIRKDSCAYEQYF.

This chain's CDR3 is CAWSPGGRLGQPQHF. CDR3 nucleotide sequence: TGTGCCTGGTCACCCGGGGGGCGGTTGGGTCAGCCCCAGCATTTT. The V gene is TRBV30, the J gene TRBJ1-5, with a possible D match to TRBD1 (6 bases). V was trimmed by 5 bases and J by 6 bases, leaving 20 bases between them. Germline values: CDR1 GTSNPN, CDR2 SVGIG (reference sequence). The CDR3 covers 15 residues.

The chain joins TRBV5-1 to TRBJ2-1; 7 bases fit TRBD1. Germline CDR1 is SGHRS and CDR2 is YFSETQ. Losses at the gene ends were 5 bases for V and 6 bases for J; bases not matched to a gene: 11. This CDR3 comprises 15 residues. DNA of the CDR3: TGCGCCAGCAGAACTAACAGGGGAAGAGGCAATGAGCAGTTCTTC. It translates to CASRTNRGRGNEQFF.

The rearrangement uses TRBV4-1 and TRBJ1-2, with D perhaps TRBD1 (5 bases). V lost 0 bases and J 1 base, leaving 12 bases between the germline ends. Germline loops: CDR1 MGHRA, CDR2 YSYEKL. The CDR3 spans 16 residues. CDR3 amino acids: CASSQDRAGINYGYTF. CDR3 in DNA: TGCGCCAGCAGCCAAGATAGGGCAGGGATTAACTATGGCTACACCTTC.

This clone was seen only a few times. Additional DNA sequences in this sample encode the identical CDR3. The chain is built from TRBV15 and TRBJ1-5, with 9 bases matching TRBD1. J was trimmed by 2 bases and V by 1 base; bases with no gene match: 15. CDR1 and CDR2 (germline): LNHNV, YYDKDF (reference sequence). The CDR3 runs to 20 residues. CDR3 DNA sequence: TGTGCCACCAGCAGAGGGGGGGGACAGGGTGAGTTGTTAGGCAATCAGCCCCAGCATTTT. Amino acid sequence: CATSRGGGQGELLGNQPQHF.

This sequence joins TRBV4-1 and TRBJ2-1, with 8 bases aligning to TRBD1. V lost 0 bases and J lost 3; bases outside the gene matches: 13. The CDR3 spans 19 residues. Germline CDR1 and CDR2: MGHRA and YSYEKL. CDR3 nucleotides: TGCGCCAGCAGCCAAGAAGGGGCAGATGGGGACAGGAACTACAATGAGCAGTTCTTC. Amino acid sequence: CASSQEGADGDRNYNEQFF.